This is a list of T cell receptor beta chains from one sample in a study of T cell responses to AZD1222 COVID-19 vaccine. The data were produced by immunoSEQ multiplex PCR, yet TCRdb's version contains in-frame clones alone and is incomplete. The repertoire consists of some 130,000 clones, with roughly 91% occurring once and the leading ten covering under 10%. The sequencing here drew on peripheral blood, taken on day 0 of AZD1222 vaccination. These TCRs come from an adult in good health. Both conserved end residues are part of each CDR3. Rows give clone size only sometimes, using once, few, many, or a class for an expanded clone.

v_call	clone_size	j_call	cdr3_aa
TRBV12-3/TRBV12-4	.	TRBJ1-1	CASSWLNTEAFF
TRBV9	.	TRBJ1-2	CASSPSTGGLSYTF
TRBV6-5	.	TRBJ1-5	CATRFGPDQPQHF
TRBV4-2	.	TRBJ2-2	CASSQGTTNTGELFF
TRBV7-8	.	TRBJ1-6	CASSLIIQTQAPLHF
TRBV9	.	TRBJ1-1	CASTGGQGMNTEAFF
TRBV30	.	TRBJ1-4	CAWSVRAGRNEKLFF
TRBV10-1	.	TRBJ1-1	CASSELLRPENTEAFF
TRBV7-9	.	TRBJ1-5	CASSLASFPSQPQHF
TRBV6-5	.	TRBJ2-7	CASSQWRQVPFVEYF
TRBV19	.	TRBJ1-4	CASSIRGLNEKLFF
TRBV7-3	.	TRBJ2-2	CASSLQGGSGELFF
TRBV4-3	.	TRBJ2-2	CASSQDPQTGELFF
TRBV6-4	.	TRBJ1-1	CASNLMTGRNTEAFF
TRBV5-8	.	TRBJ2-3	CASSLMGTDTQYF
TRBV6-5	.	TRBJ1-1	CASSQEMNTEAFF
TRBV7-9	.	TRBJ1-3	CASSYTGFGSGNTIYF
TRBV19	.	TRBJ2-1	CASNIPPDQFF
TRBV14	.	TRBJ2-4	CASSQRDIWGSGGRAKNIQYF
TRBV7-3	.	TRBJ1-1	CASRNTEAFF
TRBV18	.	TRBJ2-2	CASSPPHTRWGELFF
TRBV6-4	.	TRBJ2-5	CASSRRDSKETQYF
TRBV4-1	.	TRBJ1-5	CASSQGQGLGQPQHF
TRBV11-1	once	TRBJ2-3	CASSLGLAGSTDTQYF
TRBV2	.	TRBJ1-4	CASSELAGSTNEKLFF
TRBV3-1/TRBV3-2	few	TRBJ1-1	CASSSGLMNTEAFF
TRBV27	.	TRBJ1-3	CASSLRGTGNTIYF
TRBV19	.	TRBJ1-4	CASQFRGGLGTNEKLFF
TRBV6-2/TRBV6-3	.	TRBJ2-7	CASSDQNSYEQYF
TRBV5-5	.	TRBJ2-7	CASSSAGSYEQYF
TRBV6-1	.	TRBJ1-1	CASSEPPGGTLNTEAFF
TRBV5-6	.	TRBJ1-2	CASTAGVYGYTF